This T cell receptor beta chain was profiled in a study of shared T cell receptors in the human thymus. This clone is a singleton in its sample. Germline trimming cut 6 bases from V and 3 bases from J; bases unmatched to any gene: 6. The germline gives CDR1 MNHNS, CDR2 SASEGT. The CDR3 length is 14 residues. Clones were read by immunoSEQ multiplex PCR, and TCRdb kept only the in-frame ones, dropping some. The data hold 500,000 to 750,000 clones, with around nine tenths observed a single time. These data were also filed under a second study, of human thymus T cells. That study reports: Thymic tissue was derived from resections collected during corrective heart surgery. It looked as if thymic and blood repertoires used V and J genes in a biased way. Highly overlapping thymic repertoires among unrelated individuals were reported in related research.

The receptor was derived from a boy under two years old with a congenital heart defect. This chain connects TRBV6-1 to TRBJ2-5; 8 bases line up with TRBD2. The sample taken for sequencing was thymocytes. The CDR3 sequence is CASRGSGSKETQYF. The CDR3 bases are TGTGCCAGCAGGGGAAGCGGGAGTAAAGAGACCCAGTACTTC.